The 9 T cell receptor beta chains presented below share a single source sample, sequenced in a study of blood T cell repertoires in COVID-19. The method was immunoSEQ multiplex PCR; TCRdb's version includes in-frame clones alone and lacks a portion of them. The table shows 250,000 to 350,000 clones, with 75% to 95% occurring only once. The specimen sequenced was PBMCs or T cells enriched from blood (not recorded which). The receptors were gathered from a woman aged 25 to 45 who had recovered from COVID-19.

The V gene is TRBV7-9, the J gene TRBJ2-7; TRBD1 agrees at 8 bases. This CDR3 is 18 amino acids long. Trimming took 1 base from V and 0 from J; bases not matched to a gene: 11. Germline CDR1 SEHNR, CDR2 FQNEAQ (reference sequence). Here the CDR3 reads CASSLEARGRMISYEQYF. CDR3 nucleotides: TGTGCCAGCAGCTTAGAGGCCAGGGGGCGAATGATCTCCTACGAGCAGTACTTC.

J is TRBJ2-7 and V is TRBV28; 7 positions agree with TRBD2. Per the germline V gene, CDR1 is MDHEN and CDR2 is SYDVKM. This CDR3 spans 15 amino acids. The ends lost 1 base at V and 4 bases at J; junction bases unmatched: 7. The CDR3 sequence: CASSLSGSGVYEQYF. In DNA form, the CDR3 reads TGTGCCAGCAGTTTATCGGGCAGCGGGGTTTACGAGCAGTACTTC.

The chain recombines TRBV18 with TRBJ2-2, with D maybe TRBD2 (6 bases). Germline V CDR1 and CDR2: KGHSH, LQKENI. The CDR3 spans 14 residues. Deletions cut 4 bases from V and 8 bases from J, with 14 bases between. The CDR3 DNA is TGTGCCAGCTCACGAATGACTAGTTCTGGGGAGCTGTTTTTT. Encoded protein: CASSRMTSSGELFF.

The chain carries TRBV29-1 and TRBJ1-1; 9 nucleotides match TRBD1. The CDR3 contains 12 residues. J gave up 5 bases and V 7 bases, and 5 bases lay outside the gene matches. Germline V lookup: CDR1 SQVTM, CDR2 ANQGSEA. The CDR3 nucleotides read TGCAGCGCCGGGACAGGGAGTACTGAAGCTTTCTTT. It encodes CSAGTGSTEAFF.

V usage is TRBV24-1 and J usage is TRBJ2-3; 8 bases line up with TRBD2. In germline, CDR1 is KGHDR, CDR2 SFDVKD. The CDR3 consists of 16 residues. With V trimmed by 3 bases and J by 2 bases, 6 bases remained unmatched. CDR3 bases: TGTGCCACCAGTGATCCCGGGGGGGAAAACACAGATACGCAGTATTTT. Its translation: CATSDPGGENTDTQYF.

This clone was counted once. The chain employs TRBV7-2 and TRBJ1-3, with D unresolved. Deletions cut 2 bases from V and 0 bases from J, with 5 bases between. From germline, CDR1 is SGHTA and CDR2 FQGNSA. The CDR3 spans 14 residues. The CDR3 spells CASSLRVSGNTIYF. CDR3 nucleotides: TGTGCCAGCAGCTTACGGGTCTCTGGAAACACCATATATTTT.

The chain carries TRBV7-9 and TRBJ1-1, with D perhaps matching TRBD1 (6 bases). This CDR3 spans 15 amino acids. Trimming took off 0 bases at V and 2 bases at J, with 10 bases between the two ends. Germline-derived CDR1 and CDR2 are SEHNR and FQNEAQ (reference sequence). CDR3 DNA sequence: TGTGCCAGCAGCTTAGCGGGCAGGGGCAACACTGAAGCTTTCTTT. Translation gives CASSLAGRGNTEAFF.

The genes are TRBV27 and TRBJ2-2; TRBD1 matches at 10 bases. This CDR3 comprises 13 residues. V trimming: 10 bases; J trimming: 8 bases; junction bases outside the gene matches: 7. Germline V gene sequence: CDR1 MNHEY, CDR2 SMNVEV (reference sequence). The CDR3 sequence: CATWTGGSGELFF. The CDR3 nucleotides are TGTGCCACCTGGACAGGGGGGAGTGGGGAGCTGTTTTTT.

This rearrangement joins TRBV7-2 to TRBJ1-5; no firm D call. This CDR3 has 14 residues. V was pared by 4 bases and J by 7 bases, with 14 bases between. Germline V gene lookup returns CDR1 SGHTA and CDR2 FQGNSA. In nucleotides, the CDR3 is TGTGCCAGCAGCTACCGGGGATCGTACCAGCCCCAGCATTTT. It specifies CASSYRGSYQPQHF. Complete variable domain (other parts from reference TRBV7-2 and TRBJ1-5): GAGVSQSPSNKVTEKGKDVELRCDPISGHTALYWYRQSLGQGLEFLIYFQGNSAPDKSGLPSDRFSAERTGGSVSTLTIQRTQQEDSAVYLCASSYRGSYQPQHFGDGTRLSIL.